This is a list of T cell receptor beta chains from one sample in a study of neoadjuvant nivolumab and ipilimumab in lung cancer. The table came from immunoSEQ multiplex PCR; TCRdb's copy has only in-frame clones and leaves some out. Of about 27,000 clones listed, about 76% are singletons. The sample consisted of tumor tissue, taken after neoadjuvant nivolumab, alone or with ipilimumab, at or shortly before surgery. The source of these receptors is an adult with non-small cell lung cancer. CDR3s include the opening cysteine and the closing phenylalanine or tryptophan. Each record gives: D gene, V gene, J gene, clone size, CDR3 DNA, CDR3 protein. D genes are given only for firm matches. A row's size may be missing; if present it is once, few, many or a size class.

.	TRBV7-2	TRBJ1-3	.	TGTGCCAGCAGCTCAAGACCCTCCGTTCTTGGAAACACCATATATTTT	CASSSRPSVLGNTIYF
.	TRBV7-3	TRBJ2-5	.	TGTGCCAGCAGCTTCGACTTAGGAGAGACCCAGTACTTC	CASSFDLGETQYF
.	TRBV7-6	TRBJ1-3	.	TGTGCCAGCAGCCCTTCTCCGGGGGCTGGATATGGCACCATATATTTT	CASSPSPGAGYGTIYF
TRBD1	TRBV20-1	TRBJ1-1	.	TGCAGTGCCAACTACGGACAGGGAATCTTT	CSANYGQGIF
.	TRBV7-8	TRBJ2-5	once	TGTGCCAGCACCCCGGGACGTAGGGAGACCCAGTACTTC	CASTPGRRETQYF
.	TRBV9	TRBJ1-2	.	TGTGCCAGCAGCGGTCCAGGGGTGAGCTACACCTTC	CASSGPGVSYTF
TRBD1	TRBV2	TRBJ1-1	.	TGTGCCAGCAGCTATTTGGGACAGGTGAACACTGAAGCTTTCTTT	CASSYLGQVNTEAFF
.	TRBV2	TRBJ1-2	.	TGTGCCAGCAGCGTCCGGAGCGTTCTGAATGGCTACACCTTC	CASSVRSVLNGYTF
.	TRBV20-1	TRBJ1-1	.	TGCAGTGCTTCCTCGGGTCCGGAGGCTTTCTTT	CSASSGPEAFF
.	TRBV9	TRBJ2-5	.	TGTGCCAGCGACGGAGGTGGAGAGGGGGAGACCCAGTACTTC	CASDGGGEGETQYF
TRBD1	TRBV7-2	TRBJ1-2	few	TGTGCCAGCAGTTTTGCCGGGACAGGGTATGGCTACACCTTC	CASSFAGTGYGYTF
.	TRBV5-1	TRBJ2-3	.	TGCGCCAGCAGCTTGGTTGGGCGGGGTGGCAGCACAGATACGCAGTATTTT	CASSLVGRGGSTDTQYF
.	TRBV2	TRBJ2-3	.	TGTGCCAGCAGCCTGGATACAGATACGCAGTATTTT	CASSLDTDTQYF
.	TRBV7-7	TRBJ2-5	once	TGTGCTAGCAGTAGAACCATCCAAGAGACCCAGTACTTC	CASSRTIQETQYF
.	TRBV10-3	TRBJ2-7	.	TGTGCCATCAGTCTCGCAGTTTCCTACGAGCAGTACTTC	CAISLAVSYEQYF
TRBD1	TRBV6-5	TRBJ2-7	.	TGTGCCAGCACCCGGACAGGCTCCTACGAGCAGTACTTC	CASTRTGSYEQYF
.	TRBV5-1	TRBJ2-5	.	TGCGCCAGCAGCTACAGGATCCAAGAGACCCAGTACTTC	CASSYRIQETQYF
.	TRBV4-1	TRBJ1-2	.	TGCGCCAGCAGCCAAGATGGCGTTCGGGGTATCTATGGCTACACCTTC	CASSQDGVRGIYGYTF
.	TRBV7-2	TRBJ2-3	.	TGTGCCAGCAGCTTGGGTCGCCCCGATACGCAGTATTTT	CASSLGRPDTQYF
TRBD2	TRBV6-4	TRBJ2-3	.	TGTGCCAGCAGTGACACTAGCGGGGGGGCAGATACGCAGTATTTT	CASSDTSGGADTQYF
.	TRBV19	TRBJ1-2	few	TGTGCCAGTAATTTTGGCTATGGCTACACCTTC	CASNFGYGYTF
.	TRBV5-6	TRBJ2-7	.	TGTGCCAGCAGCTTGAAAATAGTCCCCTCCTACGAGCAGTACTTC	CASSLKIVPSYEQYF
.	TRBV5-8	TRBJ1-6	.	TGTGCCAGCAGCTTGGTTTCACCCCTCCACTTT	CASSLVSPLHF
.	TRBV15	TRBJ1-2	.	TGTGCCACCAGCAGTTTCACCGAGGCCAACTATGGCTACACCTTC	CATSSFTEANYGYTF
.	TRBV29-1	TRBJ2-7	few	TGCAGCGTTGGGGATTCCTACGAGCAGTACTTC	CSVGDSYEQYF
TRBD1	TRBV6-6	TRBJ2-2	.	TGTGCCAGCAGACGGAACAGGGGTACCGGGGAGCTGTTTTTT	CASRRNRGTGELFF
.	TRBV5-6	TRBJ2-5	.	TGTGCCAGCAGCTTAAAAAACCAAGAGACCCAGTACTTC	CASSLKNQETQYF
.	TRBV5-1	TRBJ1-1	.	TGCGCCAGCAGCTTGGACAGGGTAGATACTGAAGCTTTCTTT	CASSLDRVDTEAFF
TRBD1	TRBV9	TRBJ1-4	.	TGTGCCAGCAGCGAGAGGACAGGGACTGAAAAACTGTTTTTT	CASSERTGTEKLFF
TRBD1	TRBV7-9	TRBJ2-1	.	TGTGCCAGCAGCGACGGTCCGGGACAGGGGAACAATGAGCAGTTCTTC	CASSDGPGQGNNEQFF
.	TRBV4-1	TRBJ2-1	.	TGCGCCAGCAGCCAACCCGGACTCTTCATCCATGAGCAGTTCTTC	CASSQPGLFIHEQFF
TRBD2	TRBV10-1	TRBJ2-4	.	TGCGCCAGCAGTGAGAGCGGGGGGAAGAACATTCAGTACTTC	CASSESGGKNIQYF
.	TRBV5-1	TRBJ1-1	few	TGCGCCAGCAGCTTGGTTGGGGGGGCAGTAATGAACACTGAAGCTTTCTTT	CASSLVGGAVMNTEAFF
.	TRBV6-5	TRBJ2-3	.	TGTGCCAGCAGTTACTATTCTGGGGGGAGGGATACGCAGTATTTT	CASSYYSGGRDTQYF
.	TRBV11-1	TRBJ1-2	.	TGTGCCAGCAGCTTTAACTATAACTATGGCTACACCTTC	CASSFNYNYGYTF
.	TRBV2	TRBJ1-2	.	TGTGCCAGCAGTGAGGCGGCCCAGTCGGGCTACACCTTC	CASSEAAQSGYTF
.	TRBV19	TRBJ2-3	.	TGTGCCAGTAGTATCGGGGTGAAGGGGTTCACAGATACGCAGTATTTT	CASSIGVKGFTDTQYF
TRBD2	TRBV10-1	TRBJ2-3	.	TGCGCCAGCAGTGCTAGCGGGGGGCCGGATACGCAGTATTTT	CASSASGGPDTQYF
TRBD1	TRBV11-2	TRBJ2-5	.	TGTGCCAGCAGCTCGGGACAGCCTCAAGAGACCCAGTACTTC	CASSSGQPQETQYF
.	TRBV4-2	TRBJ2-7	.	TGTGCCAGCAGCCAGACCCCCGGGTACGAGCAGTACTTC	CASSQTPGYEQYF
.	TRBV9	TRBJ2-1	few	TGTGCCAGCAGCGTAGCGGGGCGTGAGCAGTTCTTC	CASSVAGREQFF
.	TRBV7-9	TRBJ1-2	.	TGTGCCAGCAGCCCCTTAGGCCTGGGCTACACCTTC	CASSPLGLGYTF
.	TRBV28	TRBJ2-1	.	TGTGCCAGCCGACTTGAGGGGGGAAATGAGCAGTTCTTC	CASRLEGGNEQFF
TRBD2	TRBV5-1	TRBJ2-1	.	TGCGCCAGCAGCTTCCTAGCGGGTGATTCAGTTCGGTTCTTC	CASSFLAGDSVRFF
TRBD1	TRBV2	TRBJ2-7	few	TGTGCCAGCAGTGAACAAAGGACAGGGATGGACGAGCAGTACTTC	CASSEQRTGMDEQYF
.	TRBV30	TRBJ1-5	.	TGTGCTTGGGCATCGCGGGCAGGGAGCAATCAGCCCCAGCATTTT	CAWASRAGSNQPQHF
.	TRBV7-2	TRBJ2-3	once	TGTGCCAGCAGCTTTGGGGACTCCACAGATACGCAGTATTTT	CASSFGDSTDTQYF
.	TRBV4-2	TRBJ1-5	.	TGTGCCAGCAGCCAAGGATCGACAGGTAATCAGCCCCAGCATTTT	CASSQGSTGNQPQHF
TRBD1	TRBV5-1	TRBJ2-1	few	TGCGCCAGCAGCTTGGGACAGGGCTACAATGAGCAGTTCTTC	CASSLGQGYNEQFF
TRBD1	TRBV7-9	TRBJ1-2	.	TGTGCCAGCAGCTTAGGAAACCGTTGGACAGGGGATGGCTACACCTTC	CASSLGNRWTGDGYTF
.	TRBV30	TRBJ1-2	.	TGTGCCTGGAGTGAATTATTACGACAGACCTATGGCTACACCTTC	CAWSELLRQTYGYTF
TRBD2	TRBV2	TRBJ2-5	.	TGTGCCAGCAGTGAACTGGCAGCGGGGGGCCGGGAGACCCAGTACTTC	CASSELAAGGRETQYF
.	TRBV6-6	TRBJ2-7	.	TGTGCCAGCAGCCGGGTCCCCTTCTACGAGCAGTACTTC	CASSRVPFYEQYF
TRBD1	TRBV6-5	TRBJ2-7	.	TGTGCCAGCAGAAACGACAGGGCCCCCTACGAGCAGTACTTC	CASRNDRAPYEQYF
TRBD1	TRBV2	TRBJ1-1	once	TGTGCCAGCAGAGGACAGGGGACGAACACTGAAGCTTTCTTT	CASRGQGTNTEAFF
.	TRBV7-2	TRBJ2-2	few	TGTGCCAGCAGCTTAGCGGTTGTGAGCACCGGGGAGCTGTTTTTT	CASSLAVVSTGELFF
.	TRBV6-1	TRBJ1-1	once	TGTGCCAGCAGTGAATACCAGGGGACTGAAGCTTTCTTT	CASSEYQGTEAFF
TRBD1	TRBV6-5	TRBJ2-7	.	TGTGCCAGCAGTGTGGACAGGGCCTACGAGCAGTACTTC	CASSVDRAYEQYF
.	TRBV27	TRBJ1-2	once	TGTGCCAGCAGTCAAGGTGGGCAAAACTATGGCTACACCTTC	CASSQGGQNYGYTF